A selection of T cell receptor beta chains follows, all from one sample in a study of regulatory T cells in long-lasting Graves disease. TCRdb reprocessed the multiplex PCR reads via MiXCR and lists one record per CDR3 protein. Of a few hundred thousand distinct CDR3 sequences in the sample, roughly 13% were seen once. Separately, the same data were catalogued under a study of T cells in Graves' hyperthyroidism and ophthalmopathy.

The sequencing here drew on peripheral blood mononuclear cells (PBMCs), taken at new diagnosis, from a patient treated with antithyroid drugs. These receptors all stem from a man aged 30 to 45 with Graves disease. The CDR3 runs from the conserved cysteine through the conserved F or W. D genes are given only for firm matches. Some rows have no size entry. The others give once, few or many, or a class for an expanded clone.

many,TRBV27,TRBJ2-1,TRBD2,TGTGCCAGCAGTTCTAGCGGGAAAGACAATGAGCAGTTCTTC,CASSSSGKDNEQFF
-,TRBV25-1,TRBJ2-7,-,TGTGCCAGCAGTGACAGCGCGAGGTTAGCCTACGAGCAGTACTTC,CASSDSARLAYEQYF
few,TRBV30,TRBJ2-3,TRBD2,TGTGCCTGGAGACTAGCGGGAGGCCCGAGAAGCACAGATACGCAGTATTTT,CAWRLAGGPRSTDTQYF
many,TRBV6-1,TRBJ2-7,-,TGTGCCAGCAGGATCGTAAGCTCCTACGAGCAGTACTTC,CASRIVSSYEQYF
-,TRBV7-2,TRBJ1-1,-,TGTGCCAGCAGCCCCGGGCTCGTCTTT,CASSPGLVF
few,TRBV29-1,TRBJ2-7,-,TGCAGCGTTGAAGCTTCCGGGGGTTTCTCCTACGAGCAGTACTTC,CSVEASGGFSYEQYF
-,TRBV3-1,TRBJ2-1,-,TGTGCCAGCAGCCAACTGAGCAATGAGCAGTTCTTC,CASSQLSNEQFF
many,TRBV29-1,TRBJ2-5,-,TGCAGCGTTGGACACCTGGGGGAGACCCAGTACTTC,CSVGHLGETQYF
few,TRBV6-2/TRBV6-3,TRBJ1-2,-,TGTGCCAGCAGTTACTCGAGGGTGTCGGGAACCGGATCCTATGGCCACACCTTC,CASSYSRVSGTGSYGHTF
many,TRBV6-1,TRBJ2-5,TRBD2,TGTGCCAGCAGGCTAGCGGGAATGCGGGTATTAGGAGAGACCCAGTACTTC,CASRLAGMRVLGETQYF
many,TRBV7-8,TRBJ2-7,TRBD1,TGTGCCAGCAGCCTTGGACAGGGTGTTTCCTACGAGCAGTACTTC,CASSLGQGVSYEQYF
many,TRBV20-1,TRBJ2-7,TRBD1,TGCAGTGCTGCGGGACAGGGGGGCCTCGAGCAGTACTTC,CSAAGQGGLEQYF
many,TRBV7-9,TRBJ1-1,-,TGTGCCAGCAGTTCCTTCGACCGGGACGGCACTGAAGCTTTCTTT,CASSSFDRDGTEAFF
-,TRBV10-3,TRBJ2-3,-,TGTGCCATCAGTGGGGGAGGGGGCGCGACATCAGATACGCAGTATTTT,CAISGGGGATSDTQYF
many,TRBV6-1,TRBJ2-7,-,TGTGCCAGCGGGGACACTAGCTCCTACGAGCAGTACTTC,CASGDTSSYEQYF
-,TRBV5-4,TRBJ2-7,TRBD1,TGTGCCAGCAGCCGGAAAGAGGACAGGGCGCTCTCCTACGAGCAGTACTTC,CASSRKEDRALSYEQYF
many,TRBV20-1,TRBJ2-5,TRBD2,TGCAGTGCTAGAGATACTCGCGGGAGGGAACAAGAGACCCAGTACTTC,CSARDTRGREQETQYF
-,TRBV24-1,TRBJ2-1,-,TGTGCCACCAGTGATTTACGAGGGTTTGAGCAGTTCTTC,CATSDLRGFEQFF
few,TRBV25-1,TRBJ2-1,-,TGTGCCAGCAGACGTGTCTTGGGCAATGAGCAGTTCTTC,CASRRVLGNEQFF
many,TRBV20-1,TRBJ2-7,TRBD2,TGCAGTGCTCGTCAGCGGGAGGGGGTGTACGAGCAGTACTTC,CSARQREGVYEQYF
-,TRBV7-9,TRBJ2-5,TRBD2,TGTGCCAGCAGCCCGCGCATACTAGCGGGGGTACAAGAGACCCAGTACTTC,CASSPRILAGVQETQYF
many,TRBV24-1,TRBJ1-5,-,TGTGCCACCAGCGCGCAGGGATTCGGCAATCAGCCCCAGCATTTT,CATSAQGFGNQPQHF
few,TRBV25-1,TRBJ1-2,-,TGTGCCAGCAGCGACTTCGGAACTAACTATGGCTACACCTTC,CASSDFGTNYGYTF
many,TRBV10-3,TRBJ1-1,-,TGTGCCATCAGTGATGAGGGTTTATGGACTGAAGCTTTCTTT,CAISDEGLWTEAFF
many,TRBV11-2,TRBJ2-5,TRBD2,TGTGCCAGCAGCCCGGGACTAGCGGGCGGGCCGGAGACCCAGTACTTC,CASSPGLAGGPETQYF
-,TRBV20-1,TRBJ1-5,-,TGCAGTGCTAGTCCAGGGCTGGGGCCCAATCAGCCCCAGCATTTT,CSASPGLGPNQPQHF
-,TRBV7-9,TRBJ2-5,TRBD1,TGTGCCAGCGGGACAGCAAGAGAGACCCAGTACTTC,CASGTARETQYF
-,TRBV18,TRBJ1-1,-,TGTGCCAGCTCACCAGGGGTAGTGGACACTGAAGCTTTCTTT,CASSPGVVDTEAFF
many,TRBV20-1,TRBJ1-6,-,TGCAGTGCTTCTCAAGGATCACCCCTCCACTTT,CSASQGSPLHF
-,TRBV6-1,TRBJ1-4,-,TGTGCCAGCAGTACGAGAGTAGCGGGTGAAAAACTGTTTTTT,CASSTRVAGEKLFF
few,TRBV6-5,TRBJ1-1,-,TGTGCCAGCAGTTTGTCGACAGCTAACACTGAAGCTTTCTTT,CASSLSTANTEAFF
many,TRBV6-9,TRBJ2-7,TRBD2,TGTGCCAGCAGTTACGAGCTAGCGGGAGGTGCGTACGAGCAGTACTTC,CASSYELAGGAYEQYF
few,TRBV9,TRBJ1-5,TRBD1,TGTGCCAGCAGCTCCGGATTGACAGGGAATCAGCCCCAGCATTTT,CASSSGLTGNQPQHF